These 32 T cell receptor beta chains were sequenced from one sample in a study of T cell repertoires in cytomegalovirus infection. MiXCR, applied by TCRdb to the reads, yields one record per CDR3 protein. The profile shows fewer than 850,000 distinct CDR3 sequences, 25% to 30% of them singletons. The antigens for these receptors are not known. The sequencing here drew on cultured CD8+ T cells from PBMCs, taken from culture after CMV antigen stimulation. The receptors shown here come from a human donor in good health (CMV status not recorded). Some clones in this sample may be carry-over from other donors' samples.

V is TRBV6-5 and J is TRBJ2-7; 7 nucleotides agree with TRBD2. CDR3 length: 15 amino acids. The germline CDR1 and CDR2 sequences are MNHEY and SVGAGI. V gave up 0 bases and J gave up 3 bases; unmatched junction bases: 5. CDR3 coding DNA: TGTGCCAGCAGTTACTCAGGCGGGGGAGACTACGAGCAGTACTTC. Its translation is CASSYSGGGDYEQYF.

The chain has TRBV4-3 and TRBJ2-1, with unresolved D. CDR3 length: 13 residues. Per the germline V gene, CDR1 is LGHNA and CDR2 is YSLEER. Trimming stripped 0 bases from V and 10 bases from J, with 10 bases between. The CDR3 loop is CASSQDSRREQFF. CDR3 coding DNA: TGCGCCAGCAGCCAAGATTCTCGGCGGGAGCAGTTCTTC.

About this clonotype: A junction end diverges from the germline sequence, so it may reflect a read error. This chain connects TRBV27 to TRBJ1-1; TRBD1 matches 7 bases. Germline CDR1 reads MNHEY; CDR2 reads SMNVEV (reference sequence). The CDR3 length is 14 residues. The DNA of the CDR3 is TGTGCCAGCAGTTTCCAGACAGGGTACACTGAAGCTCTCTTT. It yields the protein CASSFQTGYTEALF.

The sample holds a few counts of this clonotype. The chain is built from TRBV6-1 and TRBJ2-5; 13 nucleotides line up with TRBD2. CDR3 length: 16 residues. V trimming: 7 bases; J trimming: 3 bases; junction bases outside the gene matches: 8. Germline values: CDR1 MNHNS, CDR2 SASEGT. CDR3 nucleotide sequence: TGTGCCAGCACCCTTACCGGGACTAGCGGGAAAGAGACCCAGTACTTC. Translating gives CASTLTGTSGKETQYF.

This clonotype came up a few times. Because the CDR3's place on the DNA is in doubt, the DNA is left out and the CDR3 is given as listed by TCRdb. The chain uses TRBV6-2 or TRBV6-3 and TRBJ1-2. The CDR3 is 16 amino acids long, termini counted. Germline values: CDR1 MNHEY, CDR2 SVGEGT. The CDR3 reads CASSYFGPEGPDGYTF.

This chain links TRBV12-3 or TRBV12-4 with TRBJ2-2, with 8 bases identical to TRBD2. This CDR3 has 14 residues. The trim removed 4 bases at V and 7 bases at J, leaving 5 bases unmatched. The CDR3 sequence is CASSSHRGGGELFF. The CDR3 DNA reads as TGTGCCAGCAGTTCACACCGGGGGGGCGGGGAGCTGTTTTTT.

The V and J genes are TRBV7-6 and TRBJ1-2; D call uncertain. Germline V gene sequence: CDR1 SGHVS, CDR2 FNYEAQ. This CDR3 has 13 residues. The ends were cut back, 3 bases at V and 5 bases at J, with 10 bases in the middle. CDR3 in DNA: TGTGCCAGCAGCTTGGGTGTGCTATATGGCTACACCTTC. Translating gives CASSLGVLYGYTF.

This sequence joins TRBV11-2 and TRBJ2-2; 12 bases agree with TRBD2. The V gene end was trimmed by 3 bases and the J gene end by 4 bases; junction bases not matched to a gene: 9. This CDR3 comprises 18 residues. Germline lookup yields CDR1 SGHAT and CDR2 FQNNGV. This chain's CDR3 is CASSLNKLAGGFTGELFF. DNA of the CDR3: TGTGCCAGCAGCTTGAATAAACTAGCGGGGGGTTTCACCGGGGAGCTGTTTTTT.

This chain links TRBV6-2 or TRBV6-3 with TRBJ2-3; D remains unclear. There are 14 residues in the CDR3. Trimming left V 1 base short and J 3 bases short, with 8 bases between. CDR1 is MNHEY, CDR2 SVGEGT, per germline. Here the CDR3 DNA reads TGTGCCAGCAGTTACTTCCAGGAGACAGATACGCAGTATTTT. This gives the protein CASSYFQETDTQYF.

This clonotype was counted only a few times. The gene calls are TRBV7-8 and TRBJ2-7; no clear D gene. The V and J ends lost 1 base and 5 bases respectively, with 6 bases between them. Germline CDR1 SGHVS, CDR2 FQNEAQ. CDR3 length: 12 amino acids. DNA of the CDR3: TGTGCCAGCAGCTTAGTGGTCGACGAGCAGTACGTC. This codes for CASSLVVDEQYV.

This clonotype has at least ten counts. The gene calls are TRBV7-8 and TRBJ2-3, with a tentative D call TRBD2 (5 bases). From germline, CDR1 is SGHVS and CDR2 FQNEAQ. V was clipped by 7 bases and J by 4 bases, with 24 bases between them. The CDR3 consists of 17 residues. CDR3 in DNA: TGTGCCAGCACTCCCTTTGGGGTTTCGGGAAATGCAGATACGCAGTATTTT. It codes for CASTPFGVSGNADTQYF.

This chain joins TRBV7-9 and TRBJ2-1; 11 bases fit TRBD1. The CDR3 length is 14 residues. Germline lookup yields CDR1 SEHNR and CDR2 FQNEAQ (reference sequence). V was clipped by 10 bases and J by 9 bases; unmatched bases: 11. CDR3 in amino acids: CATPGQGGFGEQFF. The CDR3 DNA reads TGTGCCACTCCGGGACAGGGGGGTTTTGGTGAGCAGTTCTTC. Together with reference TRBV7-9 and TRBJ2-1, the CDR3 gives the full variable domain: DTGVSQNPRHKITKRGQNVTFRCDPISEHNRLYWYRQTLGQGPEFLTYFQNEAQLEKSRLLSDRFSAERPKGSFSTLEIQRTEQGDSAMYLCATPGQGGFGEQFFGPGTRLTVL.

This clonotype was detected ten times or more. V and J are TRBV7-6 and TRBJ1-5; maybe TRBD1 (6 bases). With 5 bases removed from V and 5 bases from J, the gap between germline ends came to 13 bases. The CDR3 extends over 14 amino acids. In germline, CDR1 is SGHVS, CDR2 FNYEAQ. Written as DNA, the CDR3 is TGTGCCAGCAGCCCAGCAGGGGAGGATCAGCCCCAGCATTTT. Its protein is CASSPAGEDQPQHF.

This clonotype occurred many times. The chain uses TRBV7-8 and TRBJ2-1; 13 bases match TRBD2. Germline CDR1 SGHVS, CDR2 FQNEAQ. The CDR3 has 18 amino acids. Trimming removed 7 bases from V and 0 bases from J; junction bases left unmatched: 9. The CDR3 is CASTFTSGGASSYNEQFF. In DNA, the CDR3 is TGTGCCAGCACCTTTACTAGCGGGGGGGCGAGCTCCTACAATGAGCAGTTCTTC.

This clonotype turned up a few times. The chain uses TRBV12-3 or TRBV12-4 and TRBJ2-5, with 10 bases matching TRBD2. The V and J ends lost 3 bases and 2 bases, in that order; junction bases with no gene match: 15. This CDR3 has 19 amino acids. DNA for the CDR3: TGTGCCAGCAGTTTCTTTAGCGGGGGGTCTTTCGGGAGGCAAGAGACCCAGTACTTC. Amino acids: CASSFFSGGSFGRQETQYF.

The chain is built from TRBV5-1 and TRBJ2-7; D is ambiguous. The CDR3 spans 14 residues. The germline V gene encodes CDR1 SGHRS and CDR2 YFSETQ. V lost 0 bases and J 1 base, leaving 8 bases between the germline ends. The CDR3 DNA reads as TGCGCCAGCAGCTTGGTTCCACCTTCCTACGAGCAGTACTTC. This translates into CASSLVPPSYEQYF.

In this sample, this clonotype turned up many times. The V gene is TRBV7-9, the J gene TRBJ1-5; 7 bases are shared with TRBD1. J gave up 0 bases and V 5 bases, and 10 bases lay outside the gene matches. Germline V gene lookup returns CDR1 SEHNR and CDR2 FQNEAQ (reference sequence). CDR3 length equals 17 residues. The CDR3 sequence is CASSPPAGTVSNQPQHF. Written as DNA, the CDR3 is TGTGCCAGCAGCCCCCCCGCCGGGACAGTTAGCAATCAGCCCCAGCATTTT. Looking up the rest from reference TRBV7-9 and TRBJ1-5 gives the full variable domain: DTGVSQNPRHKITKRGQNVTFRCDPISEHNRLYWYRQTLGQGPEFLTYFQNEAQLEKSRLLSDRFSAERPKGSFSTLEIQRTEQGDSAMYLCASSPPAGTVSNQPQHFGDGTRLSIL.

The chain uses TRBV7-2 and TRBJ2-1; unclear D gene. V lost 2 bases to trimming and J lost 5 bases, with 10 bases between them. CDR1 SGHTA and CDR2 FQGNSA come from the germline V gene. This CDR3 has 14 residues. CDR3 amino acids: CASSLSTANNEQFF. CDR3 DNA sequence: TGTGCCAGCAGCTTATCAACAGCTAACAATGAGCAGTTCTTC. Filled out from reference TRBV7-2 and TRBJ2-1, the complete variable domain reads GAGVSQSPSNKVTEKGKDVELRCDPISGHTALYWYRQSLGQGLEFLIYFQGNSAPDKSGLPSDRFSAERTGGSVSTLTIQRTQQEDSAVYLCASSLSTANNEQFFGPGTRLTVL.

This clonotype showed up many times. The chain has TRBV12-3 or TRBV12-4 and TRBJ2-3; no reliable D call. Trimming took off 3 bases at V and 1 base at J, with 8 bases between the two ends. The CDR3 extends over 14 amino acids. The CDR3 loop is CASSLSLGTDTQYF. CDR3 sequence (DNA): TGTGCCAGCAGTTTGTCGTTAGGCACAGATACGCAGTATTTT.

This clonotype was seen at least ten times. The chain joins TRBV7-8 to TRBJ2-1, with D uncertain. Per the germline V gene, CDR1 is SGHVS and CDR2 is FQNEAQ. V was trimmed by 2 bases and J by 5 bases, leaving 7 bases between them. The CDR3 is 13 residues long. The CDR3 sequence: CASSLSDNNEQFF. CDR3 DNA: TGTGCCAGCAGCTTAAGTGATAACAATGAGCAGTTCTTC.

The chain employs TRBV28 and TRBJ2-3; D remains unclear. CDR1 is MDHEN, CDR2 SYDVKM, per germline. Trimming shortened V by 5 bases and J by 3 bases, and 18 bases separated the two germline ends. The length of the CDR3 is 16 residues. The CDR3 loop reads CASSNRAMDPTDTQYF. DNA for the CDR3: TGTGCCAGCAGTAACCGGGCCATGGACCCGACAGATACGCAGTATTTT.

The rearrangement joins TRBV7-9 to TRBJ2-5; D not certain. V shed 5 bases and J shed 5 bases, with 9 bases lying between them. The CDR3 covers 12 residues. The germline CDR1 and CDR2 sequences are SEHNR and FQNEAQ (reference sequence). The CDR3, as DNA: TGTGCCAGCAGCCAAAAGGAGGAGACCCAGTACTTC. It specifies CASSQKEETQYF.

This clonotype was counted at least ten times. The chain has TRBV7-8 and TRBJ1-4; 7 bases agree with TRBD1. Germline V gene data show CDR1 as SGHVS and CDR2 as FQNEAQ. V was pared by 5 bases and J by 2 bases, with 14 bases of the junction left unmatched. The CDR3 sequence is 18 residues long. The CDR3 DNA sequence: TGTGCCAGCAGCCGACTCCCGCCAGGGGGGTATACTAATGAAAAACTGTTTTTT. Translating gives CASSRLPPGGYTNEKLFF.

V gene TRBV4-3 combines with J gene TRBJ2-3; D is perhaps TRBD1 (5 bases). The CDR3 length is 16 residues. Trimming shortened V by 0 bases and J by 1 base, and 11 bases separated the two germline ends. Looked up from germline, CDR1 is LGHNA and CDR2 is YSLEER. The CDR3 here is CASSQDRVSRTDTQYF. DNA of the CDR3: TGCGCCAGCAGCCAAGACAGGGTTTCCCGCACAGATACGCAGTATTTT.

CDR3 in DNA: TGTGCCAGCAGTTTACCGTTCTCCTACAATGAGCAGTTCTTC. Translation gives CASSLPFSYNEQFF. The chain carries TRBV28 and TRBJ2-1; D is undetermined. The CDR3 totals 14 residues. CDR1 and CDR2 from the germline V gene are MDHEN and SYDVKM. Trimming pared 2 bases from V and 0 bases from J, leaving 5 bases between.

The CDR3: CSASGGTGELFF. The DNA of the CDR3 is TGCAGTGCTTCCGGGGGGACCGGGGAGCTGTTTTTT. This rearrangement joins TRBV20-1 to TRBJ2-2; TRBD2 matches 7 bases. This CDR3 contains 12 residues. CDR1 and CDR2 from the germline V gene are DFQATT and SNEGSKA (reference sequence). Germline trimming cut 5 bases from V and 5 bases from J; bases unmatched to any gene: 2.

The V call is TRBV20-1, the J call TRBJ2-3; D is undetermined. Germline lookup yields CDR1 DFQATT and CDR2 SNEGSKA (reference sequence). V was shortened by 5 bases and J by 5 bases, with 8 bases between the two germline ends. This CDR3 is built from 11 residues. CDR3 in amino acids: CSASLGDTQYF. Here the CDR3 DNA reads TGCAGTGCTTCCCTAGGAGATACGCAGTATTTT.

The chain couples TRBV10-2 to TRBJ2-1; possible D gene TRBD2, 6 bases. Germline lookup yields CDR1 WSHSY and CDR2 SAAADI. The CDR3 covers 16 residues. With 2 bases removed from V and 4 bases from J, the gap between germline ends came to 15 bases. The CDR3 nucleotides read TGCGCCAGCAGTGAGCGGGGGAAGGGCTCTTACAATGAGCAGTTCTTC. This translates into CASSERGKGSYNEQFF.

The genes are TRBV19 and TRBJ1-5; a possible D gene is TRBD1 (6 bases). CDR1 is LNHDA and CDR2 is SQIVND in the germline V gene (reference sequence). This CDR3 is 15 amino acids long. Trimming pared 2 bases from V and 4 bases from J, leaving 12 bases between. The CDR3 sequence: CASSISGTPNQPQHF. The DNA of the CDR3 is TGTGCCAGTAGTATATCCGGGACACCGAATCAGCCCCAGCATTTT.

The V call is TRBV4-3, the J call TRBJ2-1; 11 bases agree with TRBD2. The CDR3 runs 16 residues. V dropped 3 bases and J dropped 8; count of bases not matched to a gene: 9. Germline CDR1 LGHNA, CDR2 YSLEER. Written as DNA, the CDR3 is TGCGCCAGCAGCCAGCTTAGCGGGGGGGCCGTGGATGAGCAGTTCTTC. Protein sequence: CASSQLSGGAVDEQFF.

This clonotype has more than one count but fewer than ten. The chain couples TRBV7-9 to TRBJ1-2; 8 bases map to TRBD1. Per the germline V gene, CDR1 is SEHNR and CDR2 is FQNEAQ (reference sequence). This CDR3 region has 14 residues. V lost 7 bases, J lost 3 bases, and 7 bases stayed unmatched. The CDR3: CASTHRGFDYGYTF. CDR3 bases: TGTGCCAGCACCCACAGGGGGTTCGACTATGGCTACACCTTC.

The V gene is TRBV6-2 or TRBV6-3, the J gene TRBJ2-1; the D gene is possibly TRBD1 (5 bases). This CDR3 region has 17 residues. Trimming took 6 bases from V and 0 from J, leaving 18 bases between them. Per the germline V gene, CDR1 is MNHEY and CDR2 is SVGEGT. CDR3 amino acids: CASSPAKGSISYNEQFF. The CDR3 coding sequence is TGTGCCAGCAGCCCCGCGAAGGGGTCAATCTCCTACAATGAGCAGTTCTTC.